This T cell receptor (beta chain) came from a study of T cells after yellow fever vaccination. TCRdb reanalysed the 5' RACE reads using MiXCR and keeps one entry per CDR3 protein. The sample has about 340,000 distinct CDR3 sequences, around 12% seen once; the top ten hold more than 3%. This CDR3 region has 13 residues. J gave up 15 bases and V 5 bases, and 10 bases lay outside the gene matches. The germline gives CDR1 MNHNY, CDR2 SVGAGI (reference sequence). The sequencing used CD4+ T cells sorted from PBMCs, collected 15 days after the yellow fever booster vaccination. The clonotype comes from a young man who received the YFV17D yellow fever vaccine. J is TRBJ1-5 and V is TRBV6-6; the match to TRBD1 covers 10 bases. This CDR3 reads CASSQTGTGALHF. CDR3 nucleotide sequence: TGTGCCAGCAGTCAGACCGGGACAGGGGCCTTGCATTTT.